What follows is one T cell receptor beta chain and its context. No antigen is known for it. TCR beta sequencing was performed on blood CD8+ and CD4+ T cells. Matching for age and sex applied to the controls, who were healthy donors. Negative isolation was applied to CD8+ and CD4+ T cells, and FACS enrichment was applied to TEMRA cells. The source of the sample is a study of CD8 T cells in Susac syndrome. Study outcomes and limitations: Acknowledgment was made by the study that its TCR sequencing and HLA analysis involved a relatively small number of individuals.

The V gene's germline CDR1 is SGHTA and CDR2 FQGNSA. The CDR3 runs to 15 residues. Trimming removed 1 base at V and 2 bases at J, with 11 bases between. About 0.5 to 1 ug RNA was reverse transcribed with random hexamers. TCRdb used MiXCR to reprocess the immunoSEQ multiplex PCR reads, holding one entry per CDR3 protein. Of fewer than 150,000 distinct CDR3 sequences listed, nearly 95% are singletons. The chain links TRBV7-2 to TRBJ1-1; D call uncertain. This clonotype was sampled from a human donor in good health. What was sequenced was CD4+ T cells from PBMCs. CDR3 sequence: CASSLGSRLNTEAFF. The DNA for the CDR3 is TGTGCCAGCAGCTTAGGGAGCAGGTTAAACACTGAAGCTTTCTTT.